This TCR beta chain appears in the sequencing data of a study of Graves' ophthalmopathy and Graves' hyperthyroidism. Amplification from RNA transcripts yielded the TCR beta CDR3 regions. HTBI primers were employed in first-round RT-PCR, then a second-round multiplex PCR followed. Each CDR3 protein gets one entry after TCRdb re-called the multiplex PCR reads with MiXCR. The sample lists about 590,000 distinct CDR3 sequences, about 40% seen once, with less than 4.5% in the top ten. V dropped 0 bases and J dropped 7 bases, with 9 bases sitting between them. The germline V gene encodes CDR1 MNHEY and CDR2 SVGAGI. The CDR3 runs 13 residues.

The rearrangement joins TRBV6-5 to TRBJ1-2, with no clear D. This clonotype was obtained from an adult man with Graves' hyperthyroidism. What was sequenced was peripheral blood or thyroid tissue (not recorded which). The CDR3 DNA sequence: TGTGCCAGCAGTTACTCCGGGGAGGGTGGCTACACCTTC. Its protein is CASSYSGEGGYTF.